This T cell receptor (beta chain) derives from a study of T-cell memory formation after mild COVID-19. TCRdb analysed the 5' RACE reads with MiXCR anew, one entry per CDR3 protein. The data show 150,000 to 200,000 distinct CDR3 sequences, roughly a fifth seen once. With 5 bases clipped from V and 3 bases from J, the junction kept 3 bases outside the gene matches. CDR1 is MNHEY, CDR2 SVGEGT, per germline. The CDR3 spans 14 residues. This TCR came from an adult woman who had mild COVID-19 (a few samples of this study predate the infection). Cell type and time point are not known. This chain links TRBV6-2 or TRBV6-3 with TRBJ1-1, with 10 positions matching TRBD1. Sequencing was done on a sample of PBMCs or a T cell subset sorted from them (not recorded which). The CDR3 spells CASSGTGEYTEAFF. DNA for the CDR3: TGTGCCAGCAGTGGGACAGGGGAATACACTGAAGCTTTCTTT.